This record concerns one T cell receptor beta chain sequence. This record belongs to a study of shared clonotypes between healthy human individuals. Study details: Participating donors consisted of two women and a few men aged 18 to 49.

This CDR3 comprises 12 residues. Trimming removed 4 bases at V and 7 bases at J, with 7 bases between. Germline V lookup: CDR1 MNHNS, CDR2 SASEGT. Original methodology: ImmunoSEQ output lacked quality scores and full-length reads, limiting matched filtering. Only in-frame clones appear in the TCRdb table, and some are missing; sequencing was by immunoSEQ multiplex PCR. The DNA gave D and trimming, while V, J and clone size come from that table. The table includes under 200,000 clones, just under 95% detected once. The clonotype originates from a woman in her twenties or thirties in good health. The sample comprised naive CD4+ T cells sorted from blood. The sample's subset: CD45RA+ positively selected. The chain employs TRBV6-1 and TRBJ2-2; D gene uncertain. This CDR3 reads CASSGDGGELFF. CDR3 coding DNA: TGTGCCAGCAGTGGGGATGGCGGGGAGCTGTTTTTT.